These 24 T cell receptor beta chains were all obtained from the same sample, sequenced in a study of beta chain features in type 1 diabetes (dated by TCRdb to the late 2010s). Libraries were constructed by the immunoSEQ multiplex PCR assay. All of the isolated RNA was reverse transcribed with the High Capacity cDNA Reverse Transcription Kit, so expressed TCRB transcripts were sequenced. TCRdb re-hosts the immuneACCESS table, in-frame sequences only. Its copies lack some clones; in the studies checked, an unresolved V gene accounts for under half of them, and the cause for the rest is not known. The sample table contains 350,000 to 450,000 clones; only one count was recorded for roughly 16% of them. The ten largest clones represent more than 0.015% of the sample. Sequenced material: naive CD4+ T cells from blood. Read against the paper, the sample's cell subset or site label means: true naive CD4+ T cells. These TCRs come from a woman younger than 35 in good health.

The gene calls are TRBV30 and TRBJ1-2, with 7 positions matching TRBD1. CDR1 and CDR2 (germline): GTSNPN, SVGIG (reference sequence). This CDR3 is built from 14 residues. The V gene end was trimmed by 4 bases and the J gene end by 6 bases; junction bases not matched to a gene: 11. CDR3 in DNA: TGTGCCTGGACCGGACAGGCCCGGGTGAATGGCTACACCTTC. This gives the protein CAWTGQARVNGYTF.

A few counts support this clone. The J gene is TRBJ2-1, the V gene TRBV7-9; perhaps TRBD2 as D (6 bases). CDR1 is SEHNR, CDR2 FQNEAQ, per germline (reference sequence). Trimming removed 5 bases from V and 3 bases from J, with 20 bases in between. CDR3 length equals 17 residues. CDR3 residues: CASSPRGWGELYNEQFF. The CDR3 nucleotides read TGTGCCAGCAGCCCCCGTGGTTGGGGGGAGCTCTACAATGAGCAGTTCTTC.

This clone has only a few counts. The V gene is TRBV29-1, the J gene TRBJ2-1; tentative D call: TRBD1 (6 bases). CDR1 and CDR2 (germline): SQVTM, ANQGSEA. V dropped 3 bases and J dropped 1 base, with 10 bases sitting between them. This CDR3 region has 14 residues. In DNA, the CDR3 is TGCAGCGTTGAGGGGGCGGGTTCCTACAATGAGCAGTTCTTC. This translates into CSVEGAGSYNEQFF.

This clone turned up a few times. The chain uses TRBV6-6 and TRBJ2-5, with D maybe TRBD2 (7 bases). The V gene's germline CDR1 is MNHNY and CDR2 SVGAGI (reference sequence). The CDR3 contains 13 residues. V lost 7 bases to trimming and J lost 4 bases, with 13 bases between them. The CDR3 sequence: CASKGGPAETQYF. The DNA for the CDR3 is TGTGCCAGCAAGGGGGGGCCAGCAGAGACCCAGTACTTC.

This clone was seen only a few times. The V and J genes are TRBV5-4 and TRBJ2-5, with D possibly being TRBD2 (6 bases). Trimming removed 4 bases from V and 2 bases from J, with 15 bases in between. Germline V gene data show CDR1 as SGHNT and CDR2 as YYREEE (reference sequence). This CDR3 has 15 amino acids. As DNA, the CDR3 is TGTGCCAGCAGCCCAATGACTAGTCTGCAAGAGACCCAGTACTTC. It is translated as CASSPMTSLQETQYF.

In this sample, this clone turned up a few times. This chain joins TRBV13 and TRBJ1-3; no reliable D call. This CDR3 is built from 16 residues. Per the germline V gene, CDR1 is PRHDT and CDR2 is FYEKMQ (reference sequence). V was shortened by 2 bases and J by 0 bases, with 11 bases between the two germline ends. CDR3 DNA sequence: TGTGCCAGCAGCTTACGCGCGATGAGCTCTGGAAACACCATATATTTT. Protein sequence: CASSLRAMSSGNTIYF.

This clone occurred a few times. The chain carries TRBV9 and TRBJ2-4, with D possibly being TRBD2 (6 bases). The CDR3 runs 15 residues. Looked up from germline, CDR1 is SGDLS and CDR2 is YYNGEE. The V gene lost 3 bases and the J gene lost 6 bases, with 16 bases spanning the gap. This CDR3 is CASSGGLSQTNIQYF. The CDR3 region has the DNA TGTGCCAGCAGCGGGGGACTTTCACAAACAAACATTCAGTACTTC. The whole variable domain, filled in from reference TRBV9 and TRBJ2-4, reads DSGVTQTPKHLITATGQRVTLRCSPRSGDLSVYWYQQSLDQGLQFLIQYYNGEERAKGNILERFSAQQFPDLHSELNLSSLELGDSALYFCASSGGLSQTNIQYFGAGTRLSVL.

This clone was seen only a few times. The chain combines TRBV6-1 with TRBJ2-7; TRBD1 agrees at 7 bases. J gave up 0 bases and V 5 bases, and 7 bases lay outside the gene matches. CDR3 length: 15 residues. In germline, CDR1 is MNHNS, CDR2 SASEGT. The CDR3 here is CASSLQGTHSYEQYF. The CDR3 DNA reads TGTGCCAGCAGTCTACAGGGGACACACTCCTACGAGCAGTACTTC.

This clone appeared a few times. The V gene is TRBV28, the J gene TRBJ2-1; 9 nucleotides agree with TRBD2. The CDR3 consists of 15 residues. Germline loops: CDR1 MDHEN, CDR2 SYDVKM. J was trimmed by 4 bases and V by 6 bases; bases with no gene match: 7. The DNA for the CDR3 is TGTGCCAGCAGCGAATCTAGCGGGATTTACAATGAGCAGTTCTTC. The encoded protein is CASSESSGIYNEQFF.

This clone was observed a handful of times. The chain has TRBV11-2 and TRBJ2-3, with a possible D match to TRBD1 (5 bases). Germline V gives CDR1 SGHAT, CDR2 FQNNGV. With 2 bases removed from V and 3 bases from J, the gap between germline ends came to 12 bases. CDR3 size: 15 residues. The CDR3 loop is CASSLTGHRTDTQYF. The CDR3 region has the DNA TGTGCCAGCAGCTTAACTGGACATAGGACAGATACGCAGTATTTT.

This chain links TRBV28 with TRBJ1-5; the D is unclear. CDR3 length: 15 residues. V lost 4 bases and J lost 3, with 13 bases in between. In germline, CDR1 is MDHEN, CDR2 SYDVKM. CDR3 sequence reads: CASSSSDTANQPQHF. The CDR3 DNA follows: TGTGCCAGCAGTTCCTCCGACACCGCCAATCAGCCCCAGCATTTT.

The chain couples TRBV2 to TRBJ1-1, with D maybe TRBD1 (6 bases). CDR1 and CDR2 (germline): SNHLY, FYNNEI. The V end lost 7 bases, the J end lost 11 bases, and 14 bases lay between the germline ends. This CDR3 region has 11 residues. The CDR3 DNA sequence: TGTGCCAGCACCCAGGGGTGGGTGGCTTTCTTT. As protein: CASTQGWVAFF.

The chain combines TRBV27 with TRBJ2-1; TRBD2 agrees at 12 bases. CDR1 MNHEY and CDR2 SMNVEV come from the germline V gene (reference sequence). The CDR3 runs to 18 residues. V lost 7 bases to trimming and J lost 5 bases; unmatched junction nucleotides: 15. The CDR3 protein is CASKLGLAGLTENNEQFF. In nucleotides, the CDR3 is TGTGCCAGCAAGCTCGGACTAGCGGGATTGACCGAAAACAATGAGCAGTTCTTC.

This chain connects TRBV7-3 to TRBJ2-1; 8 bases map to TRBD2. CDR1 SGHTA and CDR2 FQGTGA come from the germline V gene. Trimming cost V 2 bases and J 7 bases; bases outside gene matches: 4. The CDR3 runs to 14 residues. CDR3: CASSLEAGENEQFF. For the CDR3, the DNA is TGTGCCAGCAGCTTAGAAGCGGGAGAGAATGAGCAGTTCTTC.

This rearrangement joins TRBV28 to TRBJ1-5; possible D gene TRBD1, 6 bases. CDR1 MDHEN and CDR2 SYDVKM come from the germline V gene. This CDR3 has 15 residues. V shed 6 bases and J shed 2 bases, with 14 bases lying between them. CDR3 region: CASSRRGGGNQPQHF. In nucleotides, the CDR3 is TGTGCCAGCAGCCGACGAGGGGGTGGCAATCAGCCCCAGCATTTT. Full variable domain (outside the CDR3, taken from reference TRBV28 and TRBJ1-5): DVKVTQSSRYLVKRTGEKVFLECVQDMDHENMFWYRQDPGLGLRLIYFSYDVKMKEKGDIPEGYSVSREKKERFSLILESASTNQTSMYLCASSRRGGGNQPQHFGDGTRLSIL.

Only a few counts were recorded for this clone. CDR3 in DNA: TGTGCCAGCACCGTCTTTTATGTTACGCAGTATTTT. It is translated as CASTVFYVTQYF. V and J are TRBV27 and TRBJ2-3; D uncertain. V was clipped by 7 bases and J by 8 bases, with 13 bases between them. Germline V CDR1 and CDR2: MNHEY, SMNVEV (reference sequence). The CDR3 extends over 12 amino acids.

This clone was detected a few times. The sample has other DNA sequences that encode this CDR3 too. The V and J genes are TRBV28 and TRBJ2-7; 15 nucleotides match TRBD2. Trimming removed 4 bases from V and 6 bases from J; junction bases left unmatched: 4. The germline V gene has CDR1 MDHEN and CDR2 SYDVKM. The CDR3 runs 15 residues. CDR3 DNA: TGTGCCAGCAGTTCTGGACTAGCGGGAGGGGGCGAGCAGTACTTC. Translating gives CASSSGLAGGGEQYF.

The gene calls are TRBV7-2 and TRBJ2-3, with D possibly matching TRBD1 (6 bases). V lost 2 bases and J lost 0, with 12 bases in between. This CDR3 region has 16 residues. Germline V CDR1 and CDR2: SGHTA, FQGNSA. The CDR3 sequence is CASSLPAGASTDTQYF. CDR3 DNA: TGTGCCAGCAGCTTACCGGCAGGGGCAAGCACAGATACGCAGTATTTT.

The chain uses TRBV7-3 and TRBJ2-3, with D perhaps matching TRBD1 (5 bases). Germline V gene lookup returns CDR1 SGHTA and CDR2 FQGTGA. The CDR3 has 15 amino acids. The V end was cut by 0 bases, the J end by 8 bases, with 15 bases between. The CDR3 reads CASSLTSRHQGTQYF. The CDR3 coding sequence is TGTGCCAGCAGCTTAACAAGCAGGCACCAGGGTACGCAGTATTTT.

This clone has just a few counts. V is TRBV7-8 and J is TRBJ2-1; no clear D. Trimming pared 4 bases from V and 10 bases from J, leaving 8 bases between. Per germline, CDR1 SGHVS and CDR2 FQNEAQ. The CDR3 length is 11 residues. The CDR3 here is CASSYTGEQFF. CDR3 nucleotide sequence: TGTGCCAGCAGCTATACCGGGGAGCAGTTCTTC.

The V and J genes are TRBV29-1 and TRBJ2-5; 8 positions match TRBD2. This CDR3 has 13 residues. CDR1 and CDR2 from the germline V gene are SQVTM and ANQGSEA. After removal of 6 bases from V and 4 bases from J, the junction contained 7 bases not matched to a gene. The CDR3 DNA is TGCAGCGTAACCAGCGGGAGAAGAGAGACCCAGTACTTC. As protein: CSVTSGRRETQYF.

This clone was counted between two and nine times. The chain couples TRBV7-2 to TRBJ2-1; 10 bases match TRBD1. This CDR3 comprises 14 residues. The V gene's germline CDR1 is SGHTA and CDR2 FQGNSA. V lost 5 bases, J lost 9 bases, and 7 bases stayed unmatched. The CDR3 spells CASSLGQGTGEQFF. The CDR3 bases are TGTGCCAGCAGCCTGGGACAGGGGACGGGTGAGCAGTTCTTC.

There are a few counts of this clone. The CDR3, as DNA: TGTGCCAGCGGGCCGGACAGGAGTCAGCCCCAGCATTTT. It specifies CASGPDRSQPQHF. V is TRBV28 and J is TRBJ1-5, with 7 bases lining up with TRBD1. Looked up from germline, CDR1 is MDHEN and CDR2 is SYDVKM. Trimming at V came to 8 bases and at J to 6 bases, leaving 7 bases not matched to a gene. CDR3 size: 13 residues.

This clone was counted only a few times. The rearrangement uses TRBV27 and TRBJ2-3; TRBD2 agrees at 8 bases. The CDR3 has 17 amino acids. Germline V gene lookup returns CDR1 MNHEY and CDR2 SMNVEV (reference sequence). The V and J ends lost 0 bases and 1 base, in that order; junction bases with no gene match: 6. This CDR3 reads CASSLSRPGGRTDTQYF. CDR3 coding DNA: TGTGCCAGCAGTTTATCGAGGCCGGGAGGGCGCACAGATACGCAGTATTTT.